This record looks at one T cell receptor (beta chain) sequence and its context. The antigen is unknown. Per germline, CDR1 MGHRA and CDR2 YSYEKL. Trimming took 3 bases from V and 4 from J, leaving 10 bases between them. The CDR3 loop spans 14 amino acids. These data originate in a study of OX40 agonist ivuxolimab in advanced cancers. Study details: Ivuxolimab doses were 0.01, 0.1, 0.3, 1.5, 3 or 10 mg/kg every 2 weeks. Enrollees could have had prior anti-PD-1, anti-PD-L1 or anti-CTLA-4 therapy, which 35% to 40% had received.

TCRdb's table, derived via immunoSEQ multiplex PCR, lists solely in-frame clones and lacks some. Of roughly 30,000 clones listed, around nine tenths are singletons. Samples were taken at baseline and on day 1 of cycles 4 and 7. Study-level findings and limits: Expanded clones belonging to CD8+ T cells outnumbered, on average, those of CD4+.

This chain joins TRBV4-1 and TRBJ1-5; D uncertain. The TCR was taken from an adult with an advanced solid tumor such as melanoma, head and neck, liver or kidney cancer. Sequences were derived from CD4+ or CD8+ T cells sorted from blood, sampled in a trial of the OX40 agonist ivuxolimab. The CDR3 here is CASSHQTGNQPQHF. CDR3 DNA sequence: TGCGCCAGCAGCCACCAAACGGGGAATCAGCCCCAGCATTTT.